The 20 T cell receptor beta chains listed next were all sequenced from one sample in a study of cytomegalovirus exposure and HLA in healthy donors. 60 Vbeta and 13 Jbeta primers were used in PCR. The protocol was immunoSEQ multiplex PCR, while the TCRdb copy is restricted to in-frame clones and leaves out a portion. The specimen's table records 120,000 or so clones. The sequencing input was PBMCs. These receptors originate from a man between 18 and 35 years old in good health and CMV-seronegative.

The chain employs TRBV2 and TRBJ2-1; D might be TRBD1 (6 bases). CDR1 SNHLY and CDR2 FYNNEI come from the germline V gene. The CDR3 contains 12 residues. V was clipped by 6 bases and J by 7 bases, with 10 bases between them. The CDR3 DNA reads as TGTGCCAGCAGAGCCAGGGGAAATGAGCAGTTCTTC. Translating it yields CASRARGNEQFF.

The chain links TRBV5-1 to TRBJ2-3; the match to TRBD1 covers 11 bases. This CDR3 is 16 amino acids long. The germline V gene encodes CDR1 SGHRS and CDR2 YFSETQ. V was clipped by 4 bases and J by 2 bases; unmatched bases: 6. CDR3 region: CASSPGQGVTTDTQYF. DNA for the CDR3: TGCGCCAGCAGCCCGGGACAGGGGGTAACCACAGATACGCAGTATTTT.

The gene calls are TRBV14 and TRBJ1-2, with a weak D call TRBD1 (5 bases). The CDR3 extends over 18 amino acids. V was pared by 0 bases and J by 6 bases, with 23 bases between. From germline, CDR1 is SGHDN and CDR2 FVKESK. CDR3 coding DNA: TGTGCCAGCAGCCAAGAAGAGGACACAGGTTGCTTCCTTGATGGCTACACCTTC. This translates into CASSQEEDTGCFLDGYTF.

The chain links TRBV27 to TRBJ2-3; a weak D match, TRBD1 (5 bases). This CDR3 is 14 amino acids long. Germline CDR1 reads MNHEY; CDR2 reads SMNVEV (reference sequence). V lost 3 bases to trimming and J lost 2 bases, with 9 bases between them. The CDR3 DNA sequence: TGTGCCAGCAGTTTGGGGCTTCTCACAGATACGCAGTATTTT. Encoded protein: CASSLGLLTDTQYF.

The chain uses TRBV30 and TRBJ2-7; D is uncertain. Germline CDR1 is GTSNPN and CDR2 is SVGIG (reference sequence). V dropped 4 bases and J dropped 3 bases, with 13 bases sitting between them. This CDR3 is built from 13 residues. The CDR3 nucleotides are TGTGCCTGGACTGCTTCGGGTGACTACGAGCAGTACTTC. It is translated as CAWTASGDYEQYF.

The chain links TRBV20-1 to TRBJ1-1, with no clear D. The CDR3 loop spans 11 amino acids. CDR1 is DFQATT and CDR2 is SNEGSKA in the germline V gene (reference sequence). Trimming stripped 6 bases from V and 5 bases from J, with 10 bases between. The CDR3, as DNA: TGCAGTGCCCCCAGGTGGACTGAAGCTTTCTTT. Residues: CSAPRWTEAFF.

The chain employs TRBV5-1 and TRBJ2-5; D unresolved. The end of the DNA fits TRBJ2-7 better, so the J call may be wrong. From germline, CDR1 is SGHRS and CDR2 YFSETQ. This CDR3 is built from 12 residues. The CDR3 spells CASSLNKYEQYF. DNA of the CDR3: TGCGCCAGCAGCTTGAATAAGTACGAGCAGTACTTC.

This chain connects TRBV6-6 to TRBJ1-2; 8 bases align to TRBD1. Trimming took 2 bases from V and 3 from J; bases not matched to a gene: 5. The CDR3 runs to 15 residues. Looked up from germline, CDR1 is MNHNY and CDR2 is SVGAGI (reference sequence). The CDR3 DNA follows: TGTGCCAGCAGTTACGAACAGGGGGGAGACTATGGCTACACCTTC. Protein product: CASSYEQGGDYGYTF.

This sequence joins TRBV9 and TRBJ1-2, with D possibly TRBD1 on 5 matching bases. CDR3 length: 15 residues. Germline assignment: CDR1 SGDLS and CDR2 YYNGEE. With 0 bases removed from V and 3 bases from J, the gap between germline ends came to 12 bases. CDR3 bases: TGTGCCAGCAGCGTAGAAGGAACAGGCGACTATGGCTACACCTTC. It specifies CASSVEGTGDYGYTF.

V gene TRBV6-5 combines with J gene TRBJ2-5, with 10 bases matching TRBD1. The end of the DNA fits TRBJ2-7 better, so the J call may be wrong. The CDR3 extends over 15 amino acids. Germline CDR1 and CDR2: MNHEY and SVGAGI. CDR3 in amino acids: CASRTSGTGVYEQYF. The CDR3 DNA is TGTGCCAGCAGAACCTCCGGGACAGGGGTTTACGAGCAGTACTTC.

The rearrangement links TRBV5-8 to TRBJ1-3; the D is unclear. Trimming removed 3 bases from V and 0 bases from J, with 10 bases in between. In germline, CDR1 is SGHTS, CDR2 YDEGEE. This CDR3 is 15 amino acids long. The CDR3 region has the DNA TGTGCCAGCAGCTCCCGAGGCAGCTCTGGAAACACCATATATTTT. Amino acid sequence: CASSSRGSSGNTIYF.

V and J are TRBV28 and TRBJ2-7; D is uncertain. Germline CDR1 reads MDHEN; CDR2 reads SYDVKM. This CDR3 is 15 amino acids long. V dropped 6 bases and J dropped 2 bases, with 17 bases sitting between them. CDR3 DNA sequence: TGTGCCAGCAGCCAGCGAGGTAAAAAGACCTACGAGCAGTACTTC. As protein: CASSQRGKKTYEQYF.

The chain links TRBV5-1 to TRBJ2-2, with a possible D match to TRBD1 (5 bases). With 6 bases removed from V and 4 bases from J, the gap between germline ends came to 16 bases. Germline values: CDR1 SGHRS, CDR2 YFSETQ. The CDR3 extends over 15 amino acids. The CDR3 nucleotides read TGCGCCAGCACTCCAGGACAAGTGGGCACCGGGGAGCTGTTTTTT. Translation: CASTPGQVGTGELFF. The whole variable domain, filled in from reference TRBV5-1 and TRBJ2-2, reads KAGVTQTPRYLIKTRGQQVTLSCSPISGHRSVSWYQQTPGQGLQFLFEYFSETQRNKGNFPGRFSGRQFSNSRSEMNVSTLELGDSALYLCASTPGQVGTGELFFGEGSRLTVL.

CDR3 in DNA: TGTGCCAGCCGACTAGCGGGGATCCATGAGCAGTTCTTC. Its translation: CASRLAGIHEQFF. The V and J genes are TRBV13 and TRBJ2-1; 11 bases match TRBD2. The CDR3 length is 13 residues. Trimming at V came to 8 bases and at J to 8 bases, leaving 5 bases not matched to a gene. Germline CDR1 is PRHDT and CDR2 is FYEKMQ (reference sequence). Filled out from reference TRBV13 and TRBJ2-1, the complete variable domain reads AAGVIQSPRHLIKEKRETATLKCYPIPRHDTVYWYQQGPGQDPQFLISFYEKMQSDKGSIPDRFSAQQFSDYHSELNMSSLELGDSALYFCASRLAGIHEQFFGPGTRLTVL.

J is TRBJ1-4 and V is TRBV4-1; D is unresolved. This CDR3 has 17 amino acids. V dropped 0 bases and J dropped 0 bases, with 11 bases sitting between them. CDR1 and CDR2 from the germline V gene are MGHRA and YSYEKL. The CDR3, as DNA: TGCGCCAGCAGCCAAGATGTTGTTCCTGCAACTAATGAAAAACTGTTTTTT. This encodes CASSQDVVPATNEKLFF.

This chain uses TRBV25-1 with TRBJ2-5, with 7 positions matching TRBD2. Germline V gene lookup returns CDR1 MGHDK and CDR2 SYGVNS. The CDR3 is made up of 17 amino acids. J gave up 5 bases and V 3 bases, and 15 bases lay outside the gene matches. The CDR3 sequence: CASSDHPGGAGMETQYF. The CDR3 nucleotides read TGTGCCAGCAGTGACCATCCGGGTGGAGCGGGGATGGAGACCCAGTACTTC.

This chain uses TRBV6-6 with TRBJ1-4, with 7 bases that match TRBD1. Per germline, CDR1 MNHNY and CDR2 SVGAGI (reference sequence). Trimming took 6 bases from V and 8 from J; bases not matched to a gene: 12. The CDR3 has 15 amino acids. In DNA form, the CDR3 reads TGTGCCAGCAGAAAAAAAGAAGGGGGCGCCGAAAAACTGTTTTTT. Protein: CASRKKEGGAEKLFF.

The gene calls are TRBV4-1 and TRBJ2-5, with D perhaps TRBD2 (6 bases). The CDR3 covers 15 residues. In germline, CDR1 is MGHRA, CDR2 YSYEKL. V shed 5 bases and J shed 5 bases, with 18 bases lying between them. For the CDR3, the DNA is TGCGCCAGCAGCTCCGAGACTAGTCGTGTGGAGACCCAGTACTTC. It is translated as CASSSETSRVETQYF.

CDR3 DNA: TGCGCCAGCAGCTCGGTCTTGGGGGCGGAGGGCTACACCTTC. This codes for CASSSVLGAEGYTF. This chain joins TRBV5-1 and TRBJ1-2; D is perhaps TRBD1 (6 bases). Trimming took off 3 bases at V and 8 bases at J, with 17 bases between the two ends. CDR1 is SGHRS, CDR2 YFSETQ, per germline. This CDR3 has 14 amino acids.

This sequence joins TRBV27 and TRBJ1-2; TRBD1 might be the D (5 bases). There are 13 residues in the CDR3. Germline V gene lookup returns CDR1 MNHEY and CDR2 SMNVEV (reference sequence). Between the trimmed V and J ends, which lost 6 bases and 10 bases, there was a span of 18 bases. CDR3 nucleotide sequence: TGTGCCAGCAGCGGAGGGACCCGGCGAGACTACACCTTC. This codes for CASSGGTRRDYTF.